These T cell receptor beta chains were read from a single sample in a study of blood T cell repertoires in COVID-19. Data came from immunoSEQ multiplex PCR; TCRdb stores just in-frame clones and leaves some out. The sample has about 300,000 clones, roughly 90% seen once. Sequenced sample: peripheral blood. All receptors come from a young man who had recovered from COVID-19. CDR3s include the opening cysteine and the closing phenylalanine or tryptophan. The D gene is left open where the match is weak. Some rows mark clone size as missing; the rest say once, few, many or name a class of expanded clone.

size,V,J,D,DNA,CDR3
few,TRBV27,TRBJ2-3,.,TGTGCCAGCAGTTTGAGCGGCACAGATACGCAGTATTTT,CASSLSGTDTQYF
.,TRBV9,TRBJ2-7,.,TGTGCCAGCAGCGCACCCACAGGGAACGACGAGCAGTACTTC,CASSAPTGNDEQYF
.,TRBV11-3,TRBJ2-1,.,TGTGCCAGCAGCACCTCCGGGTGGCCAAATGAGCAGTTCTTC,CASSTSGWPNEQFF
.,TRBV27,TRBJ2-7,.,TGTGCCAGCAGTCCCGGGCCTCAGGGTCTCGAGCAGTACTTC,CASSPGPQGLEQYF
.,TRBV29-1,TRBJ2-4,TRBD1,TGCAGCGTCGGGACAGGGGAGAGCATTCAGTACTTC,CSVGTGESIQYF
.,TRBV24-1,TRBJ2-3,TRBD1,TGTGCCACCAGTGCCGCGCTCGGGACAGCGAGCACAGATACGCAGTATTTT,CATSAALGTASTDTQYF
.,TRBV19,TRBJ2-1,.,TGTGCCAGTAGCAATGACACTCTCTACAATGAGCAGTTCTTC,CASSNDTLYNEQFF
.,TRBV7-2,TRBJ2-3,.,TGTGCCAGCAGGACAGTACCGACAGATACGCAGTATTTT,CASRTVPTDTQYF
.,TRBV5-6,TRBJ2-1,.,TGTGCCAGCAGCACTCGACAGGTGCCTCGTCTGGTCTTC,CASSTRQVPRLVF
.,TRBV9,TRBJ2-3,.,TGTGCCAGCAGCGTAGACATAGATACGCAGTATTTT,CASSVDIDTQYF
.,TRBV6-5,TRBJ1-1,.,TGTGCCAGCAAGGTGGAGGGCACTGAAGCTTTCTTT,CASKVEGTEAFF
once,TRBV11-2,TRBJ2-3,.,TGTGCCAGCAGCTTAGCGGGCGCAGGGTCCACAGATACGCAGTATTTT,CASSLAGAGSTDTQYF
.,TRBV6-2/TRBV6-3,TRBJ1-2,TRBD1,TGTGCCAGCAGTTACCCAGACAGGGATAGGGCTAACTATGGCTACACCTTC,CASSYPDRDRANYGYTF
.,TRBV2,TRBJ1-2,TRBD1,TGTGCCAGCAGCCGGGACAGTAACTATGGCTACACCTTC,CASSRDSNYGYTF
.,TRBV3-1/TRBV3-2,TRBJ2-2,.,TGTGCCAGCAGCCAGCGAACGGCGAACACCGGGGAGCTGTTTTTT,CASSQRTANTGELFF
.,TRBV6-5,TRBJ1-1,.,TGTGCCAGCAGTTTCCGCGGCCAGCTTAGGGCTTTCTTT,CASSFRGQLRAFF
.,TRBV3-1/TRBV3-2,TRBJ2-3,TRBD2,TGTGCCAGCAGCCCCCGACTAGCGGGAGTAGATACGCAGTATTTT,CASSPRLAGVDTQYF
.,TRBV29-1,TRBJ1-1,TRBD1,TGCAGCGTACAGGGGGCGCTTCTGACTGAAGCTTTCTTT,CSVQGALLTEAFF
.,TRBV7-6,TRBJ2-5,TRBD1,TGTGCCAGCAGCGCATCAGCCAGGGGACAGCAGCAGACCCAGTACTTC,CASSASARGQQQTQYF
.,TRBV7-2,TRBJ1-5,TRBD1,TGTGCCAGCAGCTTAGAGACAGGGGTTCTTCAGCCCCAGCATTTT,CASSLETGVLQPQHF
.,TRBV5-8,TRBJ2-7,.,TGTGCCAGCAGCCCGGGGGATGGGTGGTCCTACGAGCAGTACTTC,CASSPGDGWSYEQYF
once,TRBV6-5,TRBJ2-5,.,TGTGCCAGCAGTTATCAAACGGGGGAAGAGACCCAGTACTTC,CASSYQTGEETQYF
.,TRBV29-1,TRBJ1-1,.,TGCAGCGTTGATCGCCAGGTGAACACTGAAGCTTTCTTT,CSVDRQVNTEAFF
few,TRBV6-5,TRBJ1-5,TRBD1,TGTGCCAGCAGTAGGACAGGGGTAGGCAATCAGCCCCAGCATTTT,CASSRTGVGNQPQHF
.,TRBV2,TRBJ2-1,.,TGTGCCAGCAGTGCAAATGAGCAGTTCTTC,CASSANEQFF
.,TRBV6-5,TRBJ1-4,TRBD1,TGTGCCAGCAGTACCTCGGACAGGGTATTCGAAAAACTGTTTTTT,CASSTSDRVFEKLFF
.,TRBV9,TRBJ1-4,.,TGTGCCAGCACCCCAGGGAGGGGGGGGGATGAAAAACTGTTTTTT,CASTPGRGGDEKLFF
.,TRBV4-3,TRBJ2-1,.,TGCGCCAGCAGCCAAGAGACATTGTATGAGCAGTTCTTC,CASSQETLYEQFF
.,TRBV11-2,TRBJ2-7,.,TGTGCCAGCAGTGGCCAGGGCTACGAGCAGTACTTC,CASSGQGYEQYF
.,TRBV4-1,TRBJ2-1,TRBD2,TGCGCCAGCAGCCAGAAGGGACTAGCGGGGGAGCAGTTCTTC,CASSQKGLAGEQFF
.,TRBV18,TRBJ1-2,.,TGTGCCAGCTCACCACTTGAATCCGAGGGGGATGGCTACACCTTC,CASSPLESEGDGYTF